The clone carrying this TCR beta chain was counted many times. The data were obtained in a study of T-cell reconstitution after alpha-beta-depleted transplantation in children. The authors prepared the TCRbeta library with unique molecular identifiers. In TCRdb, the PCR reads were re-called with MiXCR into one record per CDR3 protein. Among about 91,000 distinct CDR3 sequences, about 8% were seen once, and the ten largest hold under 8%. With 5 bases removed from V and 3 bases from J, the gap between germline ends came to 10 bases. Germline V gives CDR1 GTSNPN, CDR2 SVGIG (reference sequence). The CDR3 has 12 residues.

Sequences were derived from PBMCs from the stem cell graft donor, sampled from the stem cell graft. V is TRBV30 and J is TRBJ1-1; perhaps TRBD1 as D (5 bases). The TCR was taken from a human donor who donated a stem cell graft to a child with congenital amegakaryocytic thrombocytopenia. The CDR3 nucleotides read TGTGCCTGGGGGGGAATAGACACTGAAGCTTTCTTT. This gives the protein CAWGGIDTEAFF.